This T cell receptor beta chain was identified in a study of PD-1 blockade in classical Hodgkin lymphoma. The germline V gene has CDR1 MNHNS and CDR2 SASEGT. J was trimmed by 0 bases and V by 6 bases; bases with no gene match: 3. The CDR3 has 15 amino acids. Profiling relied on immunoSEQ multiplex PCR, and the TCRdb table lists in-frame clones only, not all of them. There are almost 100,000 clones in the sample; roughly 90% occur only once, and 2.5% to 3.5% lies in the top ten. Exposure to brentuximab vedotin varied, and each patient had relapsed following autologous stem cell transplantation. Reported best responses ranged across complete response, partial response or progressive disease.

This rearrangement joins TRBV6-1 to TRBJ2-1, with 9 bases aligning to TRBD2. This TCR came from a human donor with classical Hodgkin lymphoma. The sample was peripheral blood mononuclear cells (PBMCs), taken at baseline. The CDR3 region is CASRTSGRSYNEQFF. Written as DNA, the CDR3 is TGTGCCAGCAGGACTAGCGGACGCTCCTACAATGAGCAGTTCTTC.